Listed below are T cell receptor beta chains from one sample, sequenced in a study of shared clonotypes between healthy human individuals. Produced via immunoSEQ multiplex PCR; TCRdb's table is partial and in-frame only. The table shows about 600,000 clones, with more than 95% occurring only once. The sample was naive CD4+ T cells sorted from blood. The source of these receptors is a woman aged 25-40 years in good health. The CDR3 runs from the conserved cysteine through the conserved F or W. The D gene is left open where the match is weak. Not every row has a clone size; where given, it reads once, few, many or a size class.

TRBD2	.	TRBV18	TRBJ2-7	TGTGCCAGCTCCCCACGGACTAGCGATACCTACGAGCAGTACTTC	CASSPRTSDTYEQYF
.	.	TRBV28	TRBJ1-1	TGTGCCAGCAGTTTAGGGTTCACCGGGACCACAGCTTTCTTT	CASSLGFTGTTAFF
TRBD1	.	TRBV18	TRBJ2-7	TGTGCCAGCTCACCGACCGGGACAGGGTCATACGAGCAGTACTTC	CASSPTGTGSYEQYF
.	.	TRBV15	TRBJ2-7	TGTGCCACCAGCAGAGATTTTTGGCCCCCGACTAGCGAGCAGTACTTC	CATSRDFWPPTSEQYF
.	once	TRBV7-8	TRBJ2-7	TGTGCCAGCAGCCCAGTCGAGACGGCGGGAGAGCAGTACTTC	CASSPVETAGEQYF
.	once	TRBV15	TRBJ2-4	TGTGCCACCAGCAGAGTTCAGGGACCCAAAAACATTCAGTACTTC	CATSRVQGPKNIQYF
.	.	TRBV7-3	TRBJ2-2	TGTGCCAGCAGCCCTCAGGGAGTCGGGAGGCCCCAGGGGACCGGGGAGCTGTTTTTT	CASSPQGVGRPQGTGELFF
.	.	TRBV27	TRBJ2-6	TGTGCCAGCAGTTGGGTTGGGGCCAACGTCCTGACTTTC	CASSWVGANVLTF
TRBD1	.	TRBV5-6	TRBJ2-7	TGTGCCAGCAGCCGGGCCCGGGACAGCGTTACTTGGGAGCAGTACTTC	CASSRARDSVTWEQYF
TRBD1	.	TRBV19	TRBJ2-5	TGTGCCAGTAGTATCTCCCAGGGGGTGGGAGAGACCCAGTACTTC	CASSISQGVGETQYF
.	few	TRBV20-1	TRBJ1-5	TGCAGTGCTAGAGTCGATCAGCCCCAGCATTTT	CSARVDQPQHF
.	.	TRBV11-3	TRBJ2-2	TGTGCCAGCAGCCTCCGACAGGGAGGCACCGGGGAGCTGTTTTTT	CASSLRQGGTGELFF
TRBD1	once	TRBV6-6	TRBJ2-2	TGTGCCAGCAGTTATGGGGACAGGGATATCGGGGAGCTGTTTTTT	CASSYGDRDIGELFF